Described below is a single TCR beta chain sequence and its context. Its specificity is not known. Other DNA variants within this sample encode the same CDR3. The sample comes from a study of shared clonotypes between healthy human individuals. About the study: Per donor, CD8 memory used one plate, CD8 naive used two, CD4 memory used three and CD4 naive used three.

This CDR3 has 13 amino acids. Germline CDR1 KGHSH, CDR2 LQKENI. The V and J ends lost 6 bases and 0 bases respectively, with 8 bases between them. Per the original methods: ImmunoSEQ gave junction-only sequences without quality scores, so filtering differed. Profiling relied on immunoSEQ multiplex PCR, and the TCRdb table lists in-frame clones only, not all of them. V, J and clone size derive from that table, while D and trimming were established from the DNA sequence. The sample consists of roughly 2.4 million clones, around 95% of them appearing once. Adult donors, all healthy and HIV-negative, had no recent acute infections or vaccinations. General study findings and limits: Shared across a handful of donors were roughly 5.3% of the naive CD4 clonotypes.

V and J are TRBV18 and TRBJ1-1, with D possibly matching TRBD1 (5 bases). Source material: naive CD4+ T cells sorted from blood. Documented subset: CD45RA+ positively selected. This receptor was taken from a man younger than 35 in good health. The CDR3 spells CASSEGVNTEAFF. DNA for the CDR3: TGTGCCAGCTCCGAAGGGGTGAACACTGAAGCTTTCTTT.